The clone carrying this T cell receptor beta chain was detected only once. The sample comes from a study of Tregs in tolerant kidney transplant recipients. Trimming removed 1 base from V and 6 bases from J, with 7 bases in between. The CDR3 sequence is 13 residues long. CDR1 LNHDA and CDR2 SQIVND come from the germline V gene (reference sequence). Related graft donors supplied nonmyeloablative bone marrow transplants, and mixed chimerism was transient. The table came from immunoSEQ multiplex PCR; TCRdb's copy has only in-frame clones and leaves some out. The table lists roughly 20,000 clones, more than 65% of them singletons.

The sequence derives from a human patient who received a combined kidney and bone marrow transplant. Some T cells may be the graft donor's. J is TRBJ1-5 and V is TRBV19; D unclear. Material: CD8+ T cells from blood (PBMCs), obtained 6 months after the transplant. In nucleotides, the CDR3 is TGTGCCAGTAGTATAGGGTCAGGTCAGCCCCAGCATTTT. This codes for CASSIGSGQPQHF.